These 5 T cell receptor beta chains were sequenced from one sample in a study of identical twins. TCRdb re-called the 5' RACE reads with MiXCR, one entry per CDR3 protein. The sample has about 220,000 distinct CDR3 sequences, about 7.5% seen once; the top ten hold 1.9%. The same sample was also used in a study of yellow fever vaccine responses in identical twins.

The source material was memory (CD45RO+) T cells sorted from blood. The receptors derive from a young woman in good health.

There are a few counts of this clonotype. The J gene is TRBJ2-3, the V gene TRBV6-5, with 9 bases identical to TRBD2. Germline values: CDR1 MNHEY, CDR2 SVGAGI. The CDR3 has 18 amino acids. V dropped 2 bases and J dropped 2; count of bases not matched to a gene: 11. CDR3 sequence (DNA): TGTGCCAGCAGTTACACCTGGGGTAGCGGGGGATACACAGATACGCAGTATTTT. It is translated as CASSYTWGSGGYTDTQYF.

A few counts support this clonotype. This chain connects TRBV7-9 to TRBJ2-6; D remains ambiguous. Trimming took 8 bases from V and 0 from J, leaving 2 bases between them. Germline lookup yields CDR1 SEHNR and CDR2 FQNEAQ (reference sequence). The CDR3 runs to 12 residues. CDR3 DNA sequence: TGTGCCAGCGCCTCTGGGGCCAACGTCCTGACTTTC. Its translation is CASASGANVLTF.

This clonotype appeared many times. J is TRBJ2-7 and V is TRBV12-3 or TRBV12-4; D is undetermined. V was pared by 5 bases and J by 4 bases, with 6 bases between. The CDR3 runs to 11 residues. The CDR3 bases are TGTGCCAGCAGTGGACCTTACGAGCAGTACTTC. It specifies CASSGPYEQYF.

This clonotype was recorded a few times. The rearrangement joins TRBV11-2 to TRBJ1-3, with D unresolved. Germline CDR1 is SGHAT and CDR2 is FQNNGV. The V end was cut by 5 bases, the J end by 0 bases, with 8 bases between. The CDR3 has 14 amino acids. The CDR3 is CASSRGSSGNTIYF. The CDR3 nucleotides read TGTGCCAGCAGCCGCGGGAGCTCTGGAAACACCATATATTTT.

The V and J genes are TRBV3-1 and TRBJ2-7, with D maybe TRBD2 (8 bases). The CDR3 sequence is 15 residues long. V was cut by 6 bases and J by 5 bases, with 20 bases left in between. Germline V gene sequence: CDR1 LGHDT, CDR2 YNNKEL (reference sequence). CDR3 in amino acids: CASSRQGKRGNEQYF. The CDR3 nucleotides read TGTGCCAGCAGTCGACAGGGTAAGCGGGGGAACGAGCAGTACTTC.